Only a few counts were recorded for the clone carrying this T cell receptor (beta chain). The antigen is not known. The CDR3 length is 22 residues. CDR1 is MNHEY and CDR2 is SVGEGT in the germline V gene. Trimming took off 5 bases at V and 4 bases at J, with 36 bases between the two ends. Quantitative 5'-RACE with molecular barcodes generated TCR beta libraries. TCRdb independently ran MiXCR on the 5' RACE reads; one entry per CDR3 protein. The sample has some 840,000 distinct CDR3 sequences; 12% are singletons. This entry comes from a study of CD8 T cells in ankylosing spondylitis. General study points: Researchers reportedly found disease-linked clones significantly enriched in matched ankylosing spondylitis synovial fluid. Reports of some motif variants in reactive arthritis synovial fluid and blood predate this one. With a CD8+ phenotype, disease-linked clones were relatively rare in peripheral blood. Blood from ankylosing spondylitis patients appeared to carry a characteristic roughly 8-variant TCR beta motif.

V gene TRBV6-2 or TRBV6-3 combines with J gene TRBJ2-1; D is perhaps TRBD1 (7 bases). Sequencing input: blood, either unsorted or a sorted T cell fraction (not recorded which). The sequence was obtained from a male donor with ankylosing spondylitis. The DNA of the CDR3 is TGTGCCAGCAGTCTCCTTGGACAGGCAAATAGCGTGCCGGGACTGATTTACAATGAGCAGTTCTTC. This translates into CASSLLGQANSVPGLIYNEQFF.